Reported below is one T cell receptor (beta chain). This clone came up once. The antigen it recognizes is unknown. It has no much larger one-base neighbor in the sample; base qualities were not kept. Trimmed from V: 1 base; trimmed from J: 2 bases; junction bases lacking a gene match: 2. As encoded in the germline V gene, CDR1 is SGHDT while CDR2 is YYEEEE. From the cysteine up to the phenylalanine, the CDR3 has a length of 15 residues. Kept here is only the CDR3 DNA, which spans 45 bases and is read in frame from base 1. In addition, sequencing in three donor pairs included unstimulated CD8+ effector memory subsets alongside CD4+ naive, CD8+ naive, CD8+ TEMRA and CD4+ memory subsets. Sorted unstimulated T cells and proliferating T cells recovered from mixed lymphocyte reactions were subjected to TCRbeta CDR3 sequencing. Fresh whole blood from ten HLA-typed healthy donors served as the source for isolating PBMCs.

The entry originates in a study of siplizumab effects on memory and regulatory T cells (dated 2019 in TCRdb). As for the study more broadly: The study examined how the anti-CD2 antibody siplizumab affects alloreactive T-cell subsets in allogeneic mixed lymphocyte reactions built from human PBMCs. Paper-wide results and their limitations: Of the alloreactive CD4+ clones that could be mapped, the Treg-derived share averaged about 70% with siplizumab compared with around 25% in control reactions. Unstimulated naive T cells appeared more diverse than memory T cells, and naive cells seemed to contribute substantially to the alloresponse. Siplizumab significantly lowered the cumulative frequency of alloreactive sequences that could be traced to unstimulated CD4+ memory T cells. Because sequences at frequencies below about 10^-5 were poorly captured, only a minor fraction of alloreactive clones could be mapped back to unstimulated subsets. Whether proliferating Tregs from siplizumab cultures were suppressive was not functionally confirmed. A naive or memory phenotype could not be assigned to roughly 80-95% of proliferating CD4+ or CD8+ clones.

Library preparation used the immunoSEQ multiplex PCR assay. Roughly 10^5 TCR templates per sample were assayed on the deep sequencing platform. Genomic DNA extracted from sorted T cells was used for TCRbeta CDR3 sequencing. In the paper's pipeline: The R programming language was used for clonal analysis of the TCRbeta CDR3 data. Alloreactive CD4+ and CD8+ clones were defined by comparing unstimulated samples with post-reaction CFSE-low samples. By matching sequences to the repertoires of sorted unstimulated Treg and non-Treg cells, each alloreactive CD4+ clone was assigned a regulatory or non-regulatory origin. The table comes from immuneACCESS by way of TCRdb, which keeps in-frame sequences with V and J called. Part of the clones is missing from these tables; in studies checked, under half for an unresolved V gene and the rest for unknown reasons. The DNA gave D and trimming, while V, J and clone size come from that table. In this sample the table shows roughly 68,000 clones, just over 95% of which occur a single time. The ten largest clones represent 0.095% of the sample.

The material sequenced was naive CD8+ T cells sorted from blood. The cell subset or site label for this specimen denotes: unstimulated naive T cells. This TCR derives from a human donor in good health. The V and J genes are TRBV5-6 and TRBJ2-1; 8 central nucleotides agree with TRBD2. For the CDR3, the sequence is CASSLIGGAYNEQFF. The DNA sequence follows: TGTGCCAGCAGCTTGATCGGGGGGGCCTACAATGAGCAGTTCTTC.